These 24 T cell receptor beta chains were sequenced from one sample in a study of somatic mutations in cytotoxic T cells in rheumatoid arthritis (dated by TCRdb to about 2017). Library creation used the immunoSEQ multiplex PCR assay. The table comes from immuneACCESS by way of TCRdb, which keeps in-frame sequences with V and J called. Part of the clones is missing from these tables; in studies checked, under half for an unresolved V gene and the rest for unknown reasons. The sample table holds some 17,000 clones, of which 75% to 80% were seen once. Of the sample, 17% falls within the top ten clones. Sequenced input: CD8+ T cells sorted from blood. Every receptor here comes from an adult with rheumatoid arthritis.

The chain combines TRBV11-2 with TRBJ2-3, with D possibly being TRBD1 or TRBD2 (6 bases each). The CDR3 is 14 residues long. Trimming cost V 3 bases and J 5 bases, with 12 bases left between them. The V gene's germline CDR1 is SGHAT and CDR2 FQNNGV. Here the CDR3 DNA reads TGTGCCAGCAGCTTTTCGGGGGCGATAGATACGCAGTATTTT. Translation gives CASSFSGAIDTQYF.

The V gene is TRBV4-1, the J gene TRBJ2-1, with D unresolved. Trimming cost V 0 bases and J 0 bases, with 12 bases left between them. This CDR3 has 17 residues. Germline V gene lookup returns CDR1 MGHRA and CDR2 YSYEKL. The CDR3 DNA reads TGCGCCAGCAGCCAAGACGCGGTTGGGGACTCCTACAATGAGCAGTTCTTC. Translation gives CASSQDAVGDSYNEQFF.

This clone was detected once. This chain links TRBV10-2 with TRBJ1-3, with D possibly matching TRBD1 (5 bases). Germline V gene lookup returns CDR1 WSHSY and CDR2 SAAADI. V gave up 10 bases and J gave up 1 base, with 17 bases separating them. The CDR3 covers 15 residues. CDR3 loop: CAISAGAGSGNTIYF. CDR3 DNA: TGCGCCATATCAGCTGGGGCAGGGTCTGGAAACACCATATATTTT.

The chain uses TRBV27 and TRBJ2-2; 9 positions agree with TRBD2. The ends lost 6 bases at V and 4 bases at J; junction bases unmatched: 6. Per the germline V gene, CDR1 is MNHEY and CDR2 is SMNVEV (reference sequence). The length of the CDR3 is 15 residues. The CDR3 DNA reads TGTGCCAGCAGCCGACTAGCGGAGATCACCGGGGAGCTGTTTTTT. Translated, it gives CASSRLAEITGELFF.

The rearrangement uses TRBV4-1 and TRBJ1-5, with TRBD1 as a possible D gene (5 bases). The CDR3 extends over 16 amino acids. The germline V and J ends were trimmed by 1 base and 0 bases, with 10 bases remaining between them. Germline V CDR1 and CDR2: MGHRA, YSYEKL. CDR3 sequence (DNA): TGCGCCAGCAGCCAAGTCAGGGATTATAGCAATCAGCCCCAGCATTTT. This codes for CASSQVRDYSNQPQHF.

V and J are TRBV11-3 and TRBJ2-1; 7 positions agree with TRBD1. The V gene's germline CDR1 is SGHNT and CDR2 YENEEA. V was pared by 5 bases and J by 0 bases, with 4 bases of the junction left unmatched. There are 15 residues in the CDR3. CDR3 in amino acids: CASSQGVSSYNEQFF. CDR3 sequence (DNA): TGTGCCAGCAGCCAGGGGGTGAGCTCCTACAATGAGCAGTTCTTC.

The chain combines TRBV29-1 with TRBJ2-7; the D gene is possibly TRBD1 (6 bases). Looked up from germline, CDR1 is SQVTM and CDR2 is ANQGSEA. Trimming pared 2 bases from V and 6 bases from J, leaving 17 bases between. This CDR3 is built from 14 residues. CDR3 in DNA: TGCAGCGTTGAATACGGCAGGGGACCCCCCGAGCAGTACTTC. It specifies CSVEYGRGPPEQYF.

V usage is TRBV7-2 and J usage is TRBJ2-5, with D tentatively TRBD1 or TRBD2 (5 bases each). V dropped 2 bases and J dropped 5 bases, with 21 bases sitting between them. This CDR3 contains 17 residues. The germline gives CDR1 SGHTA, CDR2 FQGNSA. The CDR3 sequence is CASSLYGADYAVETQYF. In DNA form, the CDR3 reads TGTGCCAGCAGCTTATACGGGGCAGACTACGCAGTGGAGACCCAGTACTTC.

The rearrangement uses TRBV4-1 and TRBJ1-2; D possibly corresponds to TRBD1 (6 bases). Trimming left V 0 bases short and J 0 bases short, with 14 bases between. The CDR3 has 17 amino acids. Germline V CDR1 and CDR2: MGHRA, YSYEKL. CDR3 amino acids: CASSQEGGGAPNYGYTF. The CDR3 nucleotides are TGCGCCAGCAGCCAAGAAGGCGGGGGGGCTCCTAACTATGGCTACACCTTC.

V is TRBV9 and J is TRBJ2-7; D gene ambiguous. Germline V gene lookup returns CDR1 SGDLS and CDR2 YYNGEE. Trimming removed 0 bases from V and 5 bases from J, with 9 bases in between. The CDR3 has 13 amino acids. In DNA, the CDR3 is TGTGCCAGCAGCGTAGACGGGCAAAACGAGCAGTACTTC. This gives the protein CASSVDGQNEQYF.

The DNA of the CDR3 is TGTGCCAGCAGCGGTGAAAATAACGGTTATCGGGGCTACACCTTC. This encodes CASSGENNGYRGYTF. The rearrangement uses TRBV4-2 and TRBJ1-2; D is unresolved. This CDR3 region has 15 residues. Germline CDR1 reads LGHNA; CDR2 reads YNFKEQ. V was clipped by 5 bases and J by 8 bases, with 21 bases between them.

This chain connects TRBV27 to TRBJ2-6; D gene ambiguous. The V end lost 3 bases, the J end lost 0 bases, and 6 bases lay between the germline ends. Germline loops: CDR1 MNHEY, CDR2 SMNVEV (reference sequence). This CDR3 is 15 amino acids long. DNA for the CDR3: TGTGCCAGCAGTTTTATGGGCTCTGGGGCCAACGTCCTGACTTTC. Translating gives CASSFMGSGANVLTF.

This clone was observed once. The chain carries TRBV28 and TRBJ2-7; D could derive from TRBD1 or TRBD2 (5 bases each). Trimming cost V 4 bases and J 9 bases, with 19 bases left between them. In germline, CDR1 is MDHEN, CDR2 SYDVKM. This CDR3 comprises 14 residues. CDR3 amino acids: CASSSGTSYSGQYF. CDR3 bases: TGTGCCAGCAGTTCGGGGACGTCCTACTCCGGGCAGTACTTC.

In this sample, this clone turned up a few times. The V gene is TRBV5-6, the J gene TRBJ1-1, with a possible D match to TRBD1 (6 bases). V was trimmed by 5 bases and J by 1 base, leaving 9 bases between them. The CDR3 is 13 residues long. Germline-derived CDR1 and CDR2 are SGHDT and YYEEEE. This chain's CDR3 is CASREGGNTEAFF. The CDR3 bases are TGTGCCAGCAGGGAAGGGGGGAACACTGAAGCTTTCTTT.

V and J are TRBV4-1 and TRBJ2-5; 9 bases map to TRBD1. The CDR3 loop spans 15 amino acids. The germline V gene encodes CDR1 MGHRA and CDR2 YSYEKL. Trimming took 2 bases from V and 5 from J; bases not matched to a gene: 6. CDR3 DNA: TGCGCCAGCAGCCAACACCTTGGGACAGGGGAGACCCAGTACTTC. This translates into CASSQHLGTGETQYF.

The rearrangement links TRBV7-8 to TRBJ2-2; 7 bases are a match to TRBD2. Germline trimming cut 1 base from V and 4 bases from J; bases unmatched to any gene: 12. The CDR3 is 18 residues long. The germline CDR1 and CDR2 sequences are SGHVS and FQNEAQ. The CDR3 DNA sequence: TGTGCCAGCAGCTTAGTAGGTCTTGGCGGGGGACTCACCGGGGAGCTGTTTTTT. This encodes CASSLVGLGGGLTGELFF.

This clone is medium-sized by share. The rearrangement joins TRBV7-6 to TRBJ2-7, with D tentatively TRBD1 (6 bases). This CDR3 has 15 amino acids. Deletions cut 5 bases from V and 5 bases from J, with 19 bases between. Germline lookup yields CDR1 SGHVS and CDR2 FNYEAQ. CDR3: CASSLLGTRRDEQYF. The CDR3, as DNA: TGTGCCAGCAGCCTCCTGGGGACACGTCGGGACGAGCAGTACTTC.

The CDR3 spells CASSVSTGITEAFF. CDR3 sequence (DNA): TGTGCCAGCAGTGTCTCGACAGGGATTACTGAAGCTTTCTTT. The rearrangement joins TRBV6-5 to TRBJ1-1, with 7 bases identical to TRBD1. The CDR3 spans 14 residues. Per the germline V gene, CDR1 is MNHEY and CDR2 is SVGAGI. V lost 5 bases to trimming and J lost 5 bases; unmatched junction nucleotides: 8.

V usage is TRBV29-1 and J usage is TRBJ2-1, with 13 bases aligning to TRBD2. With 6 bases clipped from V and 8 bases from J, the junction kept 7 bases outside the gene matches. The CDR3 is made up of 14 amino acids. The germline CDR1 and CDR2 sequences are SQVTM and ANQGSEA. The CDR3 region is CSVNGLAGVHEQFF. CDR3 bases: TGCAGCGTGAATGGACTAGCGGGGGTCCATGAGCAGTTCTTC.

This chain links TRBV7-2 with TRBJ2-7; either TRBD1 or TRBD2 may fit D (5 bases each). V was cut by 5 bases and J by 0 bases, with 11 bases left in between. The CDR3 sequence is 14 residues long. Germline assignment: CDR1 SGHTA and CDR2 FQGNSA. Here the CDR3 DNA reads TGTGCCAGCAGCCGTCTCGGGGCCTCCTACGAGCAGTACTTC. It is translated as CASSRLGASYEQYF.

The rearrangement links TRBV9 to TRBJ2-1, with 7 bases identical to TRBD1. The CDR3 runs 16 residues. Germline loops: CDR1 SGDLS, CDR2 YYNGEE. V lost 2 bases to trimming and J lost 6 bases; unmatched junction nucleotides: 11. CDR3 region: CASSVPDRKGVNEQFF. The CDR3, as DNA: TGTGCCAGCAGCGTCCCGGACAGGAAGGGGGTCAATGAGCAGTTCTTC.

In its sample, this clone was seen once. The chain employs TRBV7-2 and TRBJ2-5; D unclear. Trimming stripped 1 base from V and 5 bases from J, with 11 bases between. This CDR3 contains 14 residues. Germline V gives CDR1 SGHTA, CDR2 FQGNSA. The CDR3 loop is CASSLVTIGETQYF. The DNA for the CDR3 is TGTGCCAGCAGCTTAGTAACCATAGGGGAGACCCAGTACTTC.

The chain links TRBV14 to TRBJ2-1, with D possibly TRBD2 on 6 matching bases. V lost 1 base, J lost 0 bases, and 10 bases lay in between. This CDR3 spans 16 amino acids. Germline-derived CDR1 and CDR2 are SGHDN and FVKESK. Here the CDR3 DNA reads TGTGCCAGCAGCCAAGGCGCGGGGCGCTCCTACAATGAGCAGTTCTTC. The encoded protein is CASSQGAGRSYNEQFF. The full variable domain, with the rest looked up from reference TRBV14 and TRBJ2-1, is EAGVTQFPSHSVIEKGQTVTLRCDPISGHDNLYWYRRVMGKEIKFLLHFVKESKQDESGMPNNRFLAERTGGTYSTLKVQPAELEDSGVYFCASSQGAGRSYNEQFFGPGTRLTVL.

CDR3 in amino acids: CAISEPGLAGYNEQFF. The CDR3 region has the DNA TGTGCCATCAGTGAGCCCGGGCTAGCGGGCTACAATGAGCAGTTCTTC. The rearrangement links TRBV10-3 to TRBJ2-1, with TRBD2 matching over 8 bases. The CDR3 covers 16 residues. Trimming removed 2 bases from V and 3 bases from J; junction bases left unmatched: 6. Germline CDR1 ENHRY, CDR2 SYGVKD.